Presented here are 13 T cell receptor beta chains from one specimen sequenced in a study of T-cell memory formation after mild COVID-19. TCRdb reanalysed the 5' RACE reads using MiXCR and keeps one entry per CDR3 protein. This table holds 470,000 or so distinct CDR3 sequences, over 15% found once. The sample consisted of PBMCs or a T cell subset sorted from them (not recorded which). These receptors all come from an adult woman who had mild COVID-19 (a few samples of this study predate the infection). Cell type and time point are not known.

This clonotype was detected only a few times. Here the CDR3 DNA reads TGTGCCACCCTCCTCATACAGGGGGCCTACAATGAGCAGTTCTTC. Translation: CATLLIQGAYNEQFF. V gene TRBV6-5 combines with J gene TRBJ2-1, with TRBD1 matching 8 bases. J was trimmed by 2 bases and V by 10 bases; bases with no gene match: 10. Germline-derived CDR1 and CDR2 are MNHEY and SVGAGI. CDR3 length: 15 amino acids.

The rearrangement uses TRBV5-1 and TRBJ2-2; TRBD1 matches 9 bases. The germline gives CDR1 SGHRS, CDR2 YFSETQ. V shed 0 bases, J shed 3 bases, and the junction held 0 bases outside the gene matches. This CDR3 is built from 15 residues. Here the CDR3 reads CASSLGDRDTGELFF. The CDR3 nucleotides read TGCGCCAGCAGCTTGGGGGACAGGGACACCGGGGAGCTGTTTTTT.

The CDR3 DNA is TGTGCCAGCAGCTCGAGACTAGCGGGACAGTACGAGCAGTACTTC. Protein product: CASSSRLAGQYEQYF. The rearrangement uses TRBV5-6 and TRBJ2-7; 11 positions match TRBD2. The CDR3 runs 15 residues. V trimming: 3 bases; J trimming: 4 bases; junction bases outside the gene matches: 6. Looked up from germline, CDR1 is SGHDT and CDR2 is YYEEEE.

The chain joins TRBV7-2 to TRBJ2-3, with D unresolved. Germline CDR1 is SGHTA and CDR2 is FQGNSA. This CDR3 region has 13 residues. V lost 2 bases to trimming and J lost 5 bases, with 8 bases between them. The CDR3 reads CASSLRSVDTQYF. In DNA form, the CDR3 reads TGTGCCAGCAGCTTAAGAAGCGTAGATACGCAGTATTTT.

This clonotype was observed a single time. The chain uses TRBV27 and TRBJ2-2, with D perhaps TRBD1 or TRBD2 (5 bases each). This CDR3 spans 14 amino acids. Germline lookup yields CDR1 MNHEY and CDR2 SMNVEV (reference sequence). Trimming shortened V by 0 bases and J by 5 bases, and 7 bases separated the two germline ends. CDR3 in amino acids: CASSLSWGTGELFF. CDR3 nucleotide sequence: TGTGCCAGCAGTTTATCATGGGGGACCGGGGAGCTGTTTTTT.

The rearrangement joins TRBV5-1 to TRBJ1-1; D is unclear. This CDR3 has 17 amino acids. Trimming cost V 0 bases and J 2 bases, with 17 bases left between them. CDR1 is SGHRS, CDR2 YFSETQ, per germline. CDR3 sequence reads: CASSLDSSVTVNTEAFF. The CDR3 nucleotides read TGCGCCAGCAGCTTGGATTCTAGCGTTACCGTAAACACTGAAGCTTTCTTT.

This clonotype was counted a few times. V is TRBV9 and J is TRBJ1-2; 11 positions match TRBD1. CDR1 is SGDLS and CDR2 is YYNGEE in the germline V gene. CDR3 length equals 15 residues. Germline trimming cut 0 bases from V and 7 bases from J; bases unmatched to any gene: 5. The CDR3 protein is CASSVDTGTGGGYTF. Written as DNA, the CDR3 is TGTGCCAGCAGCGTAGATACCGGGACAGGGGGTGGCTACACCTTC.

This clonotype was observed many times. CDR3 bases: TGCAGTGCTAGCCCCATACTAGCGGCTAGCACAGATACGCAGTATTTT. This translates into CSASPILAASTDTQYF. The genes are TRBV20-1 and TRBJ2-3; 8 bases match TRBD2. After removal of 3 bases from V and 0 bases from J, the junction contained 8 bases not matched to a gene. Per the germline V gene, CDR1 is DFQATT and CDR2 is SNEGSKA (reference sequence). There are 16 residues in the CDR3.

J is TRBJ2-5 and V is TRBV7-6; TRBD2 matches at 7 bases. The trim removed 7 bases at V and 2 bases at J, leaving 7 bases unmatched. In germline, CDR1 is SGHVS, CDR2 FNYEAQ. The CDR3 spans 14 residues. The CDR3: CASNKRGIQETQYF. The CDR3 coding sequence is TGTGCCAGCAACAAGCGGGGTATTCAAGAGACCCAGTACTTC.

The chain is built from TRBV6-5 and TRBJ2-2; 13 bases are shared with TRBD2. CDR1 MNHEY and CDR2 SVGAGI come from the germline V gene. V gave up 0 bases and J gave up 4 bases; unmatched junction bases: 5. The CDR3 totals 18 residues. The CDR3 region has the DNA TGTGCCAGCAGTTACTCCGGCCGACTAGCGGGAGGCACCGGGGAGCTGTTTTTT. Amino acid sequence: CASSYSGRLAGGTGELFF.

V gene TRBV7-2 combines with J gene TRBJ2-1; D gene uncertain. The germline V gene encodes CDR1 SGHTA and CDR2 FQGNSA. Between the trimmed V and J ends, which lost 5 bases and 8 bases, there was a span of 10 bases. CDR3 size: 12 residues. This CDR3 reads CASSPRTDEQFF. DNA of the CDR3: TGTGCCAGCAGCCCTAGAACGGATGAGCAGTTCTTC.

The J gene is TRBJ2-1, the V gene TRBV5-1, with D hard to call. This CDR3 is 15 amino acids long. Germline CDR1 SGHRS, CDR2 YFSETQ. V was shortened by 1 base and J by 15 bases, with 23 bases between the two germline ends. The CDR3 DNA reads as TGCGCCAGCAGCTTGTCAACTCCGCAATCCCAGGCTCTGTTCTTC. Translating it yields CASSLSTPQSQALFF.

The genes are TRBV5-1 and TRBJ2-7; the D call may be TRBD1 or TRBD2 (6 bases each). The CDR3 is 13 residues long. V was pared by 7 bases and J by 3 bases, with 14 bases between. CDR1 is SGHRS and CDR2 is YFSETQ in the germline V gene. DNA for the CDR3: TGCGCCAGCGACGACGGAGGGGGCTACGAGCAGTACTTC. Protein: CASDDGGGYEQYF.